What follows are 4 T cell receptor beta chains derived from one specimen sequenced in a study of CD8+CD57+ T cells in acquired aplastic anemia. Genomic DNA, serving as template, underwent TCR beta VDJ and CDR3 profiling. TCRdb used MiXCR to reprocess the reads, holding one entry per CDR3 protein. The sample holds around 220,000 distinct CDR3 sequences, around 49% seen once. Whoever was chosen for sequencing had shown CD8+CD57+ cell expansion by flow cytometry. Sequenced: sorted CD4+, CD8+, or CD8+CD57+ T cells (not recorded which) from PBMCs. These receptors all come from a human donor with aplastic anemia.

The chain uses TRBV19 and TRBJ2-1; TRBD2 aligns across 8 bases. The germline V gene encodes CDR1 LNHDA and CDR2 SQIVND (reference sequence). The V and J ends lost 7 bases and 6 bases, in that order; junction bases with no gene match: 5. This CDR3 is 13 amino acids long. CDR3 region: CASMPGGGNEQFF. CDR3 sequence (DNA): TGTGCCAGTATGCCCGGGGGGGGCAATGAGCAGTTCTTC.

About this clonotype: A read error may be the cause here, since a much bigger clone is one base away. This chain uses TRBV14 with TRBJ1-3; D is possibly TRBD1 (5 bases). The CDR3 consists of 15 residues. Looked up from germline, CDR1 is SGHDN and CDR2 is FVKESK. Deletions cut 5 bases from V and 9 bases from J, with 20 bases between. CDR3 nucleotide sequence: TGTGCCAGCAGCTGGGACCGGGGGACGGGTCGCACCATATATTTT. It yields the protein CASSWDRGTGRTIYF.

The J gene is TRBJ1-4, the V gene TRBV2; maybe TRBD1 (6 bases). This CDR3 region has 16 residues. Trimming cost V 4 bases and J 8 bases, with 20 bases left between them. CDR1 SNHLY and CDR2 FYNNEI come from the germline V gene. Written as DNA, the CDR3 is TGTGCCAGCAGTGCAGTCGGGGCAGGGGTCGAGGAAAAACTGTTTTTT. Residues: CASSAVGAGVEEKLFF.

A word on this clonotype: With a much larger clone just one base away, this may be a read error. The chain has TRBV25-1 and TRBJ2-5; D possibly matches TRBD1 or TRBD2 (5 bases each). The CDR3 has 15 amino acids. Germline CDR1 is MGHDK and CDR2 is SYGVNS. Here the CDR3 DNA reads TGTGCCAGCAGTGAATTTATCGGGGAAGGGGAGATCCAGTACTTC. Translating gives CASSEFIGEGEIQYF.